Listed here are 4 T cell receptor beta chains from one sample, sequenced in a study of human T cells and chemical hapten exposure. Using its own MiXCR run on the RACE reads, TCRdb lists one record per CDR3 protein. Of around 300,000 distinct CDR3 sequences listed, around 5.5% are singletons. Time point in this sample: pre-sensitization, week 0. Noted treatment: therapeutic diphenylcyclopropenone sensitization with weekly scalp DPC. The sample here was whole blood, taken in connection with sensitization to the hapten diphenylcyclopropenone (DPC). These receptors were collected from a woman between 18 and 29 years old with alopecia areata. Some clones in this sample may be carry-over from other donors' samples.

The sample holds many counts of this clonotype. This chain uses TRBV6-2 or TRBV6-3 with TRBJ2-7; tentative D call: TRBD2 (6 bases). V was pared by 3 bases and J by 7 bases, with 16 bases between. From germline, CDR1 is MNHEY and CDR2 SVGEGT. This CDR3 region has 14 residues. The CDR3 DNA reads as TGTGCCAGCAGTTATCAGGCCCCGGGAGTGGAGCAGTACTTC. Translating gives CASSYQAPGVEQYF.

This clonotype was recorded at least ten times. The chain uses TRBV4-3 and TRBJ1-1, with a weak D call TRBD1 (6 bases). This CDR3 contains 15 residues. CDR1 is LGHNA and CDR2 is YSLEER in the germline V gene. Trimming pared 4 bases from V and 5 bases from J, leaving 17 bases between. The CDR3 sequence is CASSRGGQLNTEAFF. The CDR3 bases are TGCGCCAGCAGCCGCGGCGGACAGCTAAATACTGAAGCTTTCTTT.

In this sample, this clonotype turned up many times. The V call is TRBV7-6, the J call TRBJ2-7; possible D gene TRBD1, 6 bases. Germline values: CDR1 SGHVS, CDR2 FNYEAQ. The CDR3 has 15 residues. V shed 5 bases and J shed 2 bases, with 16 bases lying between them. The DNA of the CDR3 is TGTGCCAGCAGCCTACAACAGGGAACAACCTACGAGCAGTACTTC. As protein: CASSLQQGTTYEQYF.

This clonotype was picked up a small number of times. The V and J genes are TRBV3-1 and TRBJ2-2; D gene ambiguous. Germline V lookup: CDR1 LGHDT, CDR2 YNNKEL (reference sequence). The CDR3 covers 17 residues. V gave up 2 bases and J gave up 3 bases, with 16 bases separating them. CDR3 region: CASSQLWTAGDTGELFF. Written as DNA, the CDR3 is TGTGCCAGCAGCCAATTATGGACGGCTGGGGACACCGGGGAGCTGTTTTTT.